The sequence of this TCR beta chain was determined in a study of CD8 T cells in Susac syndrome. Reverse transcription of roughly 0.5 to 1 ug RNA used random hexamers. Each CDR3 protein is one row after TCRdb ran MiXCR on the immunoSEQ multiplex PCR reads. The data contain about 180,000 distinct CDR3 sequences, under 95% of them seen just once; the ten biggest clones take up 0.12%. V lost 6 bases and J 0 bases, leaving 11 bases between the germline ends. Germline V gene lookup returns CDR1 MNHEY and CDR2 SMNVEV (reference sequence). This CDR3 is 15 amino acids long. This chain uses TRBV27 with TRBJ2-2, with D possibly matching TRBD1 (5 bases). Material: CD4+ T cells from PBMCs. The clonotype comes from a human donor with Susac syndrome. This CDR3 is CASSQKTANTGELFF. DNA for the CDR3: TGTGCCAGCAGCCAAAAGACAGCGAACACCGGGGAGCTGTTTTTT.